The rows below give T cell receptor beta chains drawn from one sample of a study of T-cell reconstitution after alpha-beta-depleted transplantation in children. TCRdb processed the PCR reads anew with MiXCR; each CDR3 protein has one entry. The repertoire has roughly 340,000 distinct CDR3 sequences, 15% to 20% of them found once; the top ten carry roughly 41%. Source: PBMCs, mostly from graft donor cells, taken 360 days after TCRalphabeta/CD19-depleted stem cell transplant. Receptors originate from a male patient between 2 and 10 years old who had a stem cell transplant for acute lymphoblastic leukemia, so the T cells may come from the graft donor. The CDR3 runs from the conserved cysteine through the conserved F or W. A D gene is named only where the DNA matches it firmly. Rows may omit the clone size; those that give it use once, few, many or a size class.

j_call d_call v_call clone_size cdr3_aa cdr3_nt
TRBJ2-1 TRBD1 TRBV5-1 . CASSLRTGINEQFF TGCGCCAGCAGCTTGCGGACAGGGATCAATGAGCAGTTCTTC
TRBJ2-4 TRBD2 TRBV6-2/TRBV6-3 . CASSYVSGRDIQYF TGTGCCAGCAGTTACGTCAGCGGGAGAGACATTCAGTACTTC
TRBJ2-1 TRBD2 TRBV7-9 . CASSFGGDYNEQFF TGTGCCAGCAGCTTCGGGGGGGACTACAATGAGCAGTTCTTC
TRBJ1-6 . TRBV28 few CASRVGSNSPLHF TGTGCCAGCAGGGTCGGGAGTAATTCACCCCTCCACTTT
TRBJ2-5 . TRBV12-3/TRBV12-4 . CASSLGGAGTQYF TGTGCCAGCAGTTTAGGGGGAGCAGGGACCCAGTACTTC
TRBJ2-3 . TRBV4-1 few CASSQETWSYADTQYF TGCGCCAGCAGCCAAGAGACCTGGAGTTATGCAGATACGCAGTATTTT
TRBJ1-6 TRBD1 TRBV12-3/TRBV12-4 many CASSSTGGFSPLHF TGTGCCAGCAGTTCGACAGGGGGCTTTTCACCCCTCCACTTT
TRBJ2-2 . TRBV28 . CASSLGGLGLRGELFF TGTGCCAGCAGTTTGGGCGGCCTGGGACTTCGCGGGGAGCTGTTTTTT
TRBJ2-7 TRBD2 TRBV4-1 . CASSQPQVGTSGRPLLSF TGCGCCAGCAGCCAACCCCAGGTGGGGACTAGCGGGAGGCCCCTACTCTCTTTC
TRBJ2-1 TRBD2 TRBV12-3/TRBV12-4 few CASSLTSGMSEQFF TGTGCCAGCAGCCTGACTAGCGGGATGTCCGAGCAGTTCTTC
TRBJ2-1 . TRBV9 . CASSVGGSPPLNEQFF TGTGCCAGCAGCGTAGGAGGTAGCCCCCCACTTAATGAGCAGTTCTTC
TRBJ2-4 . TRBV12-3/TRBV12-4 . CASSLWGNIQYF TGTGCCAGCAGTTTGTGGGGAAACATTCAGTACTTC
TRBJ1-4 . TRBV12-3/TRBV12-4 many CASSLYVEKLFF TGTGCCAGCAGTCTGTATGTAGAAAAACTGTTTTTT
TRBJ2-3 . TRBV29-1 . CSVGDTQYF TGCAGCGTGGGAGATACGCAGTATTTT
TRBJ2-7 . TRBV27 . CASSLWGKVTIYEQYF TGTGCCAGCAGTTTATGGGGGAAGGTCACTATATACGAGCAGTACTTC
TRBJ1-1 TRBD1 TRBV12-3/TRBV12-4 . CASSTQGSSEAFF TGTGCCAGCAGTACACAGGGGTCGTCTGAAGCTTTCTTT
TRBJ1-2 . TRBV12-3/TRBV12-4 many CASSPWKGRMIGGYTF TGTGCCAGCAGTCCTTGGAAGGGGCGTATGATAGGGGGCTACACCTTC
TRBJ2-1 TRBD2 TRBV11-2 many CASSPPGLAEYNEQFF TGTGCCAGCAGCCCCCCAGGACTAGCGGAGTACAATGAGCAGTTCTTC
TRBJ2-4 . TRBV7-2 . CASSLGLLAKNVQYF TGTGCCAGCAGCTTAGGGTTACTAGCCAAAAACGTTCAGTACTTC
TRBJ2-1 . TRBV7-2 . CASSAHGLLDNEQFF TGTGCCAGCAGCGCACACGGGCTGTTGGACAATGAGCAGTTCTTC
TRBJ1-5 . TRBV6-2/TRBV6-3 many CASSYAADHYNQPQHF TGTGCCAGCAGTTACGCGGCAGATCACTACAATCAGCCCCAGCATTTT
TRBJ2-1 . TRBV12-3/TRBV12-4 few CASTSGGGERNNEQFF TGTGCCAGCACTTCTGGAGGAGGGGAGAGGAACAATGAGCAGTTCTTC
TRBJ2-3 . TRBV7-9 . CASSLDEGPSTDTQYF TGTGCCAGCAGCTTAGACGAGGGCCCGAGCACAGATACGCAGTATTTT
TRBJ2-1 . TRBV12-3/TRBV12-4 . CASGLRVENEQFF TGTGCCAGCGGGTTGCGGGTGGAGAATGAGCAGTTCTTC
TRBJ2-2 TRBD1 TRBV5-5 many CASSGTGGLTGELFF TGTGCCAGCAGCGGGACAGGCGGTTTAACCGGGGAGCTGTTTTTT
TRBJ1-3 TRBD1 TRBV25-1 . CASRETGQGRSGNTIYF TGTGCCAGCAGAGAAACCGGACAGGGCCGCTCTGGAAACACCATATATTTT
TRBJ2-1 . TRBV28 few CATSLGLSGVGEQFF TGTGCCACCAGTTTGGGGTTATCTGGGGTCGGTGAGCAGTTCTTC
TRBJ2-1 . TRBV7-8 . CASSLEGQVMVNEQFF TGTGCCAGCAGCTTAGAAGGTCAGGTGATGGTCAATGAGCAGTTCTTC
TRBJ2-6 . TRBV28 few CASSLIGSGANVLTF TGTGCCAGCAGTTTAATCGGCTCTGGGGCCAACGTCCTGACTTTC
TRBJ1-5 TRBD1 TRBV2 . CASKGQGDTYSNQPQHF TGTGCCAGCAAAGGACAGGGGGACACTTATAGCAATCAGCCCCAGCATTTT
TRBJ2-2 . TRBV7-3 . CASSPTMSGELFF TGTGCCAGCAGCCCCACCATGAGCGGGGAGCTGTTTTTT